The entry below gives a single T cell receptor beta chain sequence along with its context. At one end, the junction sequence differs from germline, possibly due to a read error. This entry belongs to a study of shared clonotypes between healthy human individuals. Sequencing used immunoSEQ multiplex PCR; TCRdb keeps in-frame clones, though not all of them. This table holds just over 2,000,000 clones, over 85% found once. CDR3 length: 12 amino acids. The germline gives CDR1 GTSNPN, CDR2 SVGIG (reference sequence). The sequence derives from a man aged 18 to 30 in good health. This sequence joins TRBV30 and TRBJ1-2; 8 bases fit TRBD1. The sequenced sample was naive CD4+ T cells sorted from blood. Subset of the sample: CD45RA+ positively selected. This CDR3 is CAWSPTGTGKIF. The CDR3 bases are TGTGCCTGGAGTCCGACCGGGACAGGAAAGATCTTC.